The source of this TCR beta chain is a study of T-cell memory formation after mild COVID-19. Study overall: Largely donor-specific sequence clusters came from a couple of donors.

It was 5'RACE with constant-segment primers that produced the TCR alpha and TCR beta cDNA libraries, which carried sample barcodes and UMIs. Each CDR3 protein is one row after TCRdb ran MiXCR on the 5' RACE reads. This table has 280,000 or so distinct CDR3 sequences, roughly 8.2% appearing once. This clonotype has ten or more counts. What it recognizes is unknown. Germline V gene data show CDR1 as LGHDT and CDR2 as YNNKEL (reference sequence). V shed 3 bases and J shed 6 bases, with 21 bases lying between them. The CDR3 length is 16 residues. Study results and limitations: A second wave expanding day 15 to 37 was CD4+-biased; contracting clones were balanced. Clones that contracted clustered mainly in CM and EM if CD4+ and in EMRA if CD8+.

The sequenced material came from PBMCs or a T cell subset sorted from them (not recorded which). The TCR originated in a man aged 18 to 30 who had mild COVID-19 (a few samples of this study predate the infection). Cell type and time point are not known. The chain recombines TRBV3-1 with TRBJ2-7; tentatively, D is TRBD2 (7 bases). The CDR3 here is CASSHEGGLGSSEQYF. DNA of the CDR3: TGTGCCAGCAGCCATGAGGGGGGGCTCGGATCCAGCGAGCAGTACTTC.